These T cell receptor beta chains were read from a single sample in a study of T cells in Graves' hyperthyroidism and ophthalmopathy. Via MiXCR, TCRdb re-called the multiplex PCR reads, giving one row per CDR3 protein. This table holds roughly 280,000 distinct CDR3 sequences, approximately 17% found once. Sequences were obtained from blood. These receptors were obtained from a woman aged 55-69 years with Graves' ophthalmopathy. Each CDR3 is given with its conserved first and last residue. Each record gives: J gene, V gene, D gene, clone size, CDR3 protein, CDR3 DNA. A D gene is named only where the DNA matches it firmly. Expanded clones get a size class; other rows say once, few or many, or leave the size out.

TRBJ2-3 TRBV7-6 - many CASRLGLGTSTDTQYF TGTGCCAGCAGACTAGGACTGGGAACTAGCACAGATACGCAGTATTTT
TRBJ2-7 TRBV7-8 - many CASSFGESPKYEQYF TGTGCCAGCAGCTTTGGAGAATCCCCGAAGTACGAGCAGTACTTC
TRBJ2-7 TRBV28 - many CASSLETLSYEQYF TGTGCCAGCAGTTTGGAGACACTTTCCTACGAGCAGTACTTC
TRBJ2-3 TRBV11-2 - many CASRDPNTDTQYF TGTGCCAGCAGGGACCCAAACACAGATACGCAGTATTTT
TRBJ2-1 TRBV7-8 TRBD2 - CASSLVLASGRGSNEQFF TGTGCCAGCAGCTTAGTGCTGGCTAGCGGGAGAGGTAGTAATGAGCAGTTCTTC
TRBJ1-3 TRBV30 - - CAWRKNSGNTIYF TGTGCCTGGAGAAAAAACTCTGGAAACACCATATATTTT
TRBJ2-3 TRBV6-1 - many CASSYQPGSSDTQYF TGTGCCAGCAGTTACCAACCAGGGAGTTCAGATACGCAGTATTTT
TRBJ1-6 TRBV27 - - CASSLYISYNSPLHF TGTGCCAGCAGTTTATACATCTCCTATAATTCACCCCTCCACTTT
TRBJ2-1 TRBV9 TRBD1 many CASSVRTGPNEQFF TGTGCCAGCAGCGTTCGGACAGGCCCGAATGAGCAGTTCTTC
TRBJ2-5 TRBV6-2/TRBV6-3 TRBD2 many CASSLWEGKETQYF TGTGCCAGCTCCCTATGGGAGGGGAAGGAGACCCAGTACTTC
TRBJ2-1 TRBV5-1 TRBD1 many CASSLRTGDHFSYNEQFF TGCGCCAGCAGCTTGAGGACAGGGGATCATTTCTCCTACAATGAGCAGTTCTTC
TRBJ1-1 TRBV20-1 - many CSVGNTEAFF TGCAGTGTGGGGAACACTGAAGCTTTCTTT
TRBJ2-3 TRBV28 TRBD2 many CASSGTSGSTDTQYF TGCGCCAGCAGCGGGACTAGCGGGAGCACAGATACGCAGTATTTT
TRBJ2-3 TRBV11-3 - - CASSRRGRGSTDTQYF TGTGCCAGCAGCCGCCGGGGCAGGGGAAGCACAGATACGCAGTATTTT
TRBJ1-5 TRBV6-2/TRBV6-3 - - CASSGYAPALGSNQPQHF TGTGCCAGCAGTGGATATGCCCCGGCCCTTGGTAGCAATCAGCCCCAGCATTTT
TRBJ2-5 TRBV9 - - CASSIAPGRETQYF TGTGCCAGCAGCATTGCGCCAGGGCGGGAGACCCAGTACTTC
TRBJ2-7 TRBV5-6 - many CASSFQGSNEQYF TGTGCCAGCAGCTTTCAGGGTTCGAACGAGCAGTACTTC
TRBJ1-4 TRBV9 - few CASSPQGRIGNEKLFF TGTGCCAGCAGCCCCCAAGGGCGGATAGGGAATGAAAAACTGTTTTTT
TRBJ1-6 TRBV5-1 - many CASRRVKGTDGYTLHF TGCGCCAGCAGGCGAGTCAAGGGGACGGATGGCTACACCCTCCACTTT
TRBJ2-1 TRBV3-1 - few CASSQGLSRLEQFF TGTGCCAGCAGCCAAGGGTTGAGTAGGCTAGAGCAGTTCTTC
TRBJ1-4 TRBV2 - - CASSVGSTNEKLFF TGTGCCAGCAGTGTAGGTTCAACTAATGAAAAACTGTTTTTT
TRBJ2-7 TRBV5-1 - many CASSLRTESYEQYF TGCGCCAGCAGCCTACGGACGGAGTCCTACGAGCAGTACTTC
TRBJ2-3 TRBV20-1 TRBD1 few CSAEGGQGMSDTQYF TGCAGTGCTGAAGGCGGACAGGGGATGTCAGATACGCAGTATTTT
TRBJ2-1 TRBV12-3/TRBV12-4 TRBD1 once CASSTRGQDGEQFF TGTGCCAGCAGTACCAGGGGGCAGGACGGTGAGCAGTTCTTC
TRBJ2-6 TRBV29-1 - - CSVDNGGSGANVLTF TGCAGCGTTGATAACGGGGGTTCTGGGGCCAACGTCCTGACTTTC
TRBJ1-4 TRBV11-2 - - CASSTHSGNEKLFF TGTGCCAGCAGCACCCATTCCGGGAATGAAAAACTGTTTTTT
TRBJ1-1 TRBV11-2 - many CASSPSHANTEAFF TGTGCCAGCAGCCCCTCCCACGCGAACACTGAAGCTTTCTTT
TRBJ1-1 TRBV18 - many CASSPMVQVTEAFF TGTGCCAGCTCACCAATGGTACAGGTCACTGAAGCTTTCTTT
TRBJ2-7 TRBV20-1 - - CSASNPRGRDEQYF TGCAGTGCTAGTAACCCTAGGGGTAGGGACGAGCAGTACTTC
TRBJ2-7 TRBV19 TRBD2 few CASSTTSGRTYEQYF TGTGCCAGTAGTACAACTAGCGGGAGGACCTACGAGCAGTACTTC
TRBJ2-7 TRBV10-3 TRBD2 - CAISRTSGRYEQYF TGTGCCATCAGCCGGACTAGCGGGAGGTACGAGCAGTACTTC
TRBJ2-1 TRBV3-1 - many CASSQRFSGYNEQFF TGTGCCAGCAGCCAGCGGTTCTCAGGGTACAATGAGCAGTTCTTC
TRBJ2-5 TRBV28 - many CASSLSGMGPQETQYF TGTGCCAGCAGTTTATCGGGGATGGGGCCCCAAGAGACCCAGTACTTC
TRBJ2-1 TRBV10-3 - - CAISVPFAETQFF TGTGCCATCAGTGTGCCTTTCGCGGAGACCCAGTTCTTC
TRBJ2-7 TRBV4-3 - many CASSQVVGPYEQYF TGCGCCAGCAGCCAAGTCGTGGGCCCCTACGAGCAGTACTTC
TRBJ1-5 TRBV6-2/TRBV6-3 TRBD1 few CASSGTGLISNQPQHF TGTGCCAGCAGTGGGACAGGTCTGATTAGCAATCAGCCCCAGCATTTT
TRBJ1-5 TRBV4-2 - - CASSQPRDQPQHF TGTGCCAGCAGCCAACCCAGGGACCAGCCCCAGCATTTT
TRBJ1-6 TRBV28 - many CASTRDPGAPLHF TGTGCCAGCACCCGGGACCCAGGGGCACCCCTCCACTTT
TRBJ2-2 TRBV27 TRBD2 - CASRLGLAINTGELFF TGTGCCAGCAGGCTGGGACTAGCCATTAACACCGGGGAGCTGTTTTTT
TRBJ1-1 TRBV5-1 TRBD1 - CASSPGDRLAAEAFF TGCGCCAGCAGCCCCGGGGACAGGTTAGCCGCTGAAGCTTTCTTT
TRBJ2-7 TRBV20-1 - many CSARHQLYEQYF TGCAGTGCTAGGCACCAACTCTACGAGCAGTACTTC
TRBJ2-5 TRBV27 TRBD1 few CASSPDRVRETQYF TGTGCCAGCAGTCCGGACAGGGTACGGGAGACCCAGTACTTC
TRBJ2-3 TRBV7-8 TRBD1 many CASSSTGGRNTDTQYF TGTGCCAGCAGCTCCACAGGGGGTAGAAACACAGATACGCAGTATTTT
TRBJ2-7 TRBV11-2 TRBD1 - CASRGTGLPNSYEQYF TGTGCCAGCAGGGGGACAGGTCTCCCCAACTCCTACGAGCAGTACTTC
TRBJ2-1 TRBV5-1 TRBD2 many CASSWTRTSGNNEQFF TGCGCCAGCAGCTGGACCAGGACTAGCGGCAACAATGAGCAGTTCTTC
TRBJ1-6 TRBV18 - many CASSQRDSVSPLHF TGTGCCAGCTCACAACGAGACAGCGTTTCACCCCTCCACTTT
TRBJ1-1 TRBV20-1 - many CSARDYHAGGAEAFF TGCAGTGCTAGAGATTACCACGCCGGAGGGGCTGAAGCTTTCTTT